Many counts were recorded for the clone carrying this TCR beta chain. These data come from a study of T cells after yellow fever vaccination. A single record per CDR3 protein comes from TCRdb applying MiXCR to the 5' RACE reads. The sample has some 250,000 distinct CDR3 sequences; 3.6% are singletons. The sample consisted of PBMCs, taken 15 days after the yellow fever booster vaccination. The clonotype comes from a man aged 18 to 30 who received the YFV17D yellow fever vaccine.

CDR3 protein: CASSPIDRQETQYF. CDR3 nucleotide sequence: TGTGCCAGCAGTCCAATCGACCGGCAAGAGACCCAGTACTTC. The chain uses TRBV6-2 or TRBV6-3 and TRBJ2-5; D ambiguous. The CDR3 has 14 residues. CDR1 MNHEY and CDR2 SVGEGT come from the germline V gene. The V and J ends lost 5 bases and 2 bases respectively, with 12 bases between them.